A selection of T cell receptor beta chains follows, all from one sample in a study of tumor-infiltrating lymphocytes in primary liver carcinoma. TCRdb independently ran MiXCR on the multiplex PCR reads; one entry per CDR3 protein. The sample holds fewer than 70,000 distinct CDR3 sequences, about two thirds seen once. Sequencing input: liver tumor tissue from sampling region 2. These receptors originate from a man in his forties with primary liver carcinoma and hepatitis B virus infection. Both conserved end residues are part of each CDR3. A D gene is named only where the DNA matches it firmly. Not every row has a clone size; where given, it reads once, few, many or a size class.

>TRBJ2-1|TRBV6-6|14|.|.
TGTGCCAAGCTGCCGATCGAGGGGTACAATGAGCAGTTCTTC
CAKLPIEGYNEQFF
>TRBJ2-5|TRBV7-9|13|TRBD1|.
TGTGCCAGCAGCCGAGACAGGGGAGAGACCCAGTACTTC
CASSRDRGETQYF
>TRBJ1-1|TRBV29-1|10|.|.
TGCAGCGTATTTGACACTGAAGCTTCCTTT
CSVFDTEASF
>TRBJ2-1|TRBV5-4|16|TRBD2|.
TGTGCCAGCAGCTTGCAAAGACTAGCGGTAAACAATGAGCAGTCATTC
CASSLQRLAVNNEQSF
>TRBJ1-5|TRBV6-1|17|.|.
TGTGCGAGCAGTGAAACCCGACAAAGAACAGTCAATCAGCCCCAGCATTTT
CASSETRQRTVNQPQHF
>TRBJ2-5|TRBV29-1|14|.|few
TGCAGCTGCCACGTCGGGGCGGGGCAAGAGACCCAGTACTTC
CSCHVGAGQETQYF
>TRBJ2-2|TRBV11-2|17|.|.
TGTGCCAGTATCTTAGCATTAGGAGGGGCGAACGCCGTGGAGCTGTTTTTT
CASILALGGANAVELFF
>TRBJ1-1|TRBV4-3|16|.|.
TGCGCCAGTAGCCAGGCATCGGGACGGATGAACACTGAAGCTTTCTTT
CASSQASGRMNTEAFF
>TRBJ2-1|TRBV5-4|13|.|.
TGTGCCAACCTTGGAGACGGGAACAATGAGCAGTTCTTC
CANLGDGNNEQFF
>TRBJ2-1|TRBV7-9|15|.|many
TGTGCCAGCAGCCTGATACTGACAGATTACAATGAGCAGTTCTTC
CASSLILTDYNEQFF
>TRBJ1-1|TRBV29-1|15|.|once
TGCAGCGTTGGAATTTCAGGTTTCATGAACACTGAAGCTTTATTT
CSVGISGFMNTEALF
>TRBJ2-1|TRBV5-5|17|TRBD2|.
TGTGCCAGCAGCTCGGGACTAACCATCTGTTACTACAATAAGCAGTTCTTC
CASSSGLTICYYNKQFF
>TRBJ2-5|TRBV11-2|16|TRBD2|.
TGTGCCAGCAGCTCAACTCCTGACGGGGGGAAAGAAACCCAGTACTTC
CASSSTPDGGKETQYF
>TRBJ2-7|TRBV12-3/TRBV12-4|14|TRBD1|.
TGTGCGAGCAGGGGGACAGGGAAGGAGTACGAGCAGTACTTC
CASRGTGKEYEQYF
>TRBJ2-7|TRBV5-1|16|TRBD2|.
TGCACCAGCAGCTTAGAATCTAGCGGGATCGCCTACGAGCAGTACTTC
CTSSLESSGIAYEQYF
>TRBJ2-1|TRBV6-2/TRBV6-3|15|.|.
TGTGCCAGCAATCCTCCTGACAGAGATGCCAATGAGCAGTTCTTC
CASNPPDRDANEQFF
>TRBJ2-6|TRBV6-1|19|.|.
TGTGCCAGCAGGGCCTTTCAGGGCAGGGGCCGCTATGGGGCCAGCGTCCTGACTTTC
CASRAFQGRGRYGASVLTF
>TRBJ2-3|TRBV29-1|14|TRBD2|few
TGCAGCGTGGAGGCCAGCGGGAGGCCAGATACGCAATATTTT
CSVEASGRPDTQYF
>TRBJ2-3|TRBV6-2/TRBV6-3|16|TRBD1|once
TGTGCCAGCAGTGGGGGACAGGGGGTTGGCAATCAGCCCCAGTATTTT
CASSGGQGVGNQPQYF
>TRBJ2-2|TRBV2|12|.|many
TGTGCCAGCAGTGAAGTGAAGGGGGAGCTGTTTTTT
CASSEVKGELFF
>TRBJ2-5|TRBV29-1|14|TRBD2|.
TGCAGCGTTGAAGATAAGATTAGCGGGGAGACCCAGTACTTC
CSVEDKISGETQYF
>TRBJ2-1|TRBV10-1|18|.|.
TGCACCAGCAGTGAACACCGGACAGTCGGGCGGGTGCTGAATGGGCAGTTCTTC
CTSSEHRTVGRVLNGQFF
>TRBJ2-7|TRBV29-1|13|.|.
TGCAGCGTGACCGGGACGGTGAGGGGAGAGCAGTACTTC
CSVTGTVRGEQYF
>TRBJ2-3|TRBV11-2|20|TRBD2|.
TGTGCCAGCAGCTTAGTATCCGGCGGTGAGGTAGCGGGAGTTGTGAATACGCAGTATTTT
CASSLVSGGEVAGVVNTQYF
>TRBJ2-5|TRBV11-3|13|.|few
TGTGCCAGCAGCACTACATGGGGAGAGACTCAGTACTTC
CASSTTWGETQYF
>TRBJ2-1|TRBV5-4|15|TRBD2|.
TGTGCCAGCGCCCAAAGCGGGAGCTCCTACGATGAGCACTTCTTC
CASAQSGSSYDEHFF
>TRBJ2-5|TRBV9|14|TRBD1|few
TGTGCCAGCAGCGCGGACAGGGTTTCGGAGACCCAGTACTTC
CASSADRVSETQYF
>TRBJ2-5|TRBV28|16|TRBD2|.
TGTGCCAGCAGTGATACGGGACTAGCGGGATTTGGTACCCAGTACTTC
CASSDTGLAGFGTQYF
>TRBJ2-5|TRBV11-2|16|.|.
TGTGCCAGCAGCCAAGGTCCTGGCGCGGGAAAAGAGACCCAGTACTTC
CASSQGPGAGKETQYF
>TRBJ2-4|TRBV11-1|17|TRBD2|.
TGTGTCAGCAGCTTTCCCGGGACTAGCTGGACCAAAAACACTCAGTACTTC
CVSSFPGTSWTKNTQYF
>TRBJ2-5|TRBV6-8|13|.|few
TGTGCCTGCAGGGTAGTAGCGGAAGAGACCCAGTACTTC
CACRVVAEETQYF
>TRBJ2-3|TRBV4-3|14|.|many
TGCGCCAGCAGCCAGGGGGGTGCATCAGACACGCAGTATTTT
CASSQGGASDTQYF
>TRBJ1-1|TRBV6-1|13|.|.
TGTTCCAGCAATGCCCAGACGAACATTGAAGCTTTCTTT
CSSNAQTNIEAFF
>TRBJ1-5|TRBV6-1|15|.|.
TGTGCCAGTAATGGAATCTCCTATAGCAATCAGCCCCAGCATTTT
CASNGISYSNQPQHF
>TRBJ2-7|TRBV11-2|15|.|.
TGTGCCAGCAGCGTAGAGTCCGGGATCTCTGGCGAGAGGTACTTC
CASSVESGISGERYF